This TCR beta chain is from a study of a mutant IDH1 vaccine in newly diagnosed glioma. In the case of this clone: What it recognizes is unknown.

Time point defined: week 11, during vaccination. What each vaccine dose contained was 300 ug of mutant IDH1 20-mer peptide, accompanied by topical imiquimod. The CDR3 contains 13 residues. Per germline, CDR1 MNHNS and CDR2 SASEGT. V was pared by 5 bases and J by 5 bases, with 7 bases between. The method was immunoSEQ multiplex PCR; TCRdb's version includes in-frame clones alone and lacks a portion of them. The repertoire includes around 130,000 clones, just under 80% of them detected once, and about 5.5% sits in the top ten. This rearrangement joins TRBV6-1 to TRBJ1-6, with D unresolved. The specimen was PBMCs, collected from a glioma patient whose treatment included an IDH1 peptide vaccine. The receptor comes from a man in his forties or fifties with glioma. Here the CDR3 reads CASSRPNNSPLHF. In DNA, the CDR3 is TGTGCCAGCAGTCGGCCGAATAATTCACCCCTCCACTTT.